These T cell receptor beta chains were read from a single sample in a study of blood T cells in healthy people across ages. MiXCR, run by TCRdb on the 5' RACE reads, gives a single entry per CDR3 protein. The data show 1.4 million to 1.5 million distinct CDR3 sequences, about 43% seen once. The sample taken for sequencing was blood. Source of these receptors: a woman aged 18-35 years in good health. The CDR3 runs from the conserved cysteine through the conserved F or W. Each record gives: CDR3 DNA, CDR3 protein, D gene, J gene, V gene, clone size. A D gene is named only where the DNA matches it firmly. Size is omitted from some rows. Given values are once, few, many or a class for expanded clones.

cdr3_nt: TGTGCCTCCGGGGGGGCTAGCGCCGGGCCAGATACGCAGTATTTT; cdr3_aa: CASGGASAGPDTQYF; d_call: TRBD2; j_call: TRBJ2-3; v_call: TRBV10-3; clone_size: -
cdr3_nt: TGTGCCAGCAGCCACGGGACTAGCGGGAGGGCCTTATACGAGCAGTACTTC; cdr3_aa: CASSHGTSGRALYEQYF; d_call: TRBD2; j_call: TRBJ2-7; v_call: TRBV3-1; clone_size: few
cdr3_nt: TGTGCCAGCAGCCAAGATAACAGGGAGTACGAGCAGTACTTC; cdr3_aa: CASSQDNREYEQYF; d_call: -; j_call: TRBJ2-7; v_call: TRBV3-1; clone_size: few
cdr3_nt: TGCGCCAGCAGCTTGGAGGGCACATCAACTAATGAAAAACTGTTTTTT; cdr3_aa: CASSLEGTSTNEKLFF; d_call: -; j_call: TRBJ1-4; v_call: TRBV5-1; clone_size: -
cdr3_nt: TGTGCCATCAGTGAGACCACCGGACAGGGGTTCTCTGGAAACACCATATATTTT; cdr3_aa: CAISETTGQGFSGNTIYF; d_call: TRBD1; j_call: TRBJ1-3; v_call: TRBV10-3; clone_size: -
cdr3_nt: TGTGCCAGCAGCTTAAAGGCCGGGATGAGACACGAGCAGTACTTC; cdr3_aa: CASSLKAGMRHEQYF; d_call: -; j_call: TRBJ2-7; v_call: TRBV11-2; clone_size: few
cdr3_nt: TGTGCCAGCAGCTGGGGGGACCTCCAAGAGACCCAGTACTTC; cdr3_aa: CASSWGDLQETQYF; d_call: -; j_call: TRBJ2-5; v_call: TRBV11-2; clone_size: few
cdr3_nt: TGTGCCAGCAGTTCGGAAGGACTAACCACAGATACGCAGTATTTT; cdr3_aa: CASSSEGLTTDTQYF; d_call: -; j_call: TRBJ2-3; v_call: TRBV12-3/TRBV12-4; clone_size: once
cdr3_nt: TGTGCCAGCAGTTACTCGAGAAGCCCCTCCTACGAGCAGTACTTC; cdr3_aa: CASSYSRSPSYEQYF; d_call: -; j_call: TRBJ2-7; v_call: TRBV6-5; clone_size: -
cdr3_nt: TGTGCCTTCATAGGAGGGGGCGTCTACGAGCAGTACTTC; cdr3_aa: CAFIGGGVYEQYF; d_call: -; j_call: TRBJ2-7; v_call: TRBV30; clone_size: few
cdr3_nt: TGTGCCAGCAGTCCCAGCGGTCTTCTGTACGAGCAGTACTTC; cdr3_aa: CASSPSGLLYEQYF; d_call: -; j_call: TRBJ2-7; v_call: TRBV6-5; clone_size: -
cdr3_nt: TGTGCCAGCAGCTTTGGAACAGGGGCGGACGAGCAGTACTTC; cdr3_aa: CASSFGTGADEQYF; d_call: TRBD1; j_call: TRBJ2-7; v_call: TRBV7-9; clone_size: few
cdr3_nt: TGTGCCAGCAGTCCTCTGGGTAGCTCCTCCTACAATGAGCAGTACTTC; cdr3_aa: CASSPLGSSSYNEQYF; d_call: -; j_call: TRBJ2-5; v_call: TRBV12-3/TRBV12-4; clone_size: -
cdr3_nt: TGCAGTGCTCCCCCCGCCCAAGAGACCCAGTACTTC; cdr3_aa: CSAPPAQETQYF; d_call: -; j_call: TRBJ2-5; v_call: TRBV20-1; clone_size: few
cdr3_nt: TGTGCCAGCAGTGAAGCCAGGGGTAGGGTTAAAGCTTTCTTT; cdr3_aa: CASSEARGRVKAFF; d_call: -; j_call: TRBJ1-1; v_call: TRBV6-1; clone_size: -
cdr3_nt: TGTGCCAGCAGCCAAGATACGAACTATGGCTACACCTTC; cdr3_aa: CASSQDTNYGYTF; d_call: -; j_call: TRBJ1-2; v_call: TRBV14; clone_size: few
cdr3_nt: TGTGCCACTCTGAAGCGGGGGAGAGCAGATACGCAGTATTTT; cdr3_aa: CATLKRGRADTQYF; d_call: TRBD2; j_call: TRBJ2-3; v_call: TRBV12-3/TRBV12-4; clone_size: -
cdr3_nt: TGTGCCAGCAGCCAAGAGGGGGGATCCTACAATGAGCAGTACTTC; cdr3_aa: CASSQEGGSYNEQYF; d_call: -; j_call: TRBJ2-7; v_call: TRBV4-2; clone_size: -
cdr3_nt: TGTGCCAGCAGCCAGGAGGGGGGGTTTATAAACTATGGCTACACCTTC; cdr3_aa: CASSQEGGFINYGYTF; d_call: -; j_call: TRBJ1-2; v_call: TRBV3-1; clone_size: -
cdr3_nt: TGTGCCAGCAGTTTCTCGGACCTCTACGAGCAGTACTTC; cdr3_aa: CASSFSDLYEQYF; d_call: -; j_call: TRBJ2-7; v_call: TRBV28; clone_size: -
cdr3_nt: TGTGCCAGCAGCTGGGGGGGGCGGAACACTGAAGCTTTCTTT; cdr3_aa: CASSWGGRNTEAFF; d_call: -; j_call: TRBJ1-1; v_call: TRBV7-3; clone_size: few
cdr3_nt: TGTGCCAGCAGCCAAGATACTGGACCGTCAGGTTACGAGCAGTACTTC; cdr3_aa: CASSQDTGPSGYEQYF; d_call: -; j_call: TRBJ2-7; v_call: TRBV4-2; clone_size: -
cdr3_nt: TGTGCCAGCAGCCCAGGGGGGGCGACCTCCGAGCAGTACTTC; cdr3_aa: CASSPGGATSEQYF; d_call: -; j_call: TRBJ2-7; v_call: TRBV7-9; clone_size: -
cdr3_nt: TGTGCCAGCAGCGTAGGTCAGGGACTCCAAGAGACCCAGTACTTC; cdr3_aa: CASSVGQGLQETQYF; d_call: -; j_call: TRBJ2-5; v_call: TRBV9; clone_size: -
cdr3_nt: TGTGCCAGCAGTTTCTTGACAGGGGAGGATGGCTACACCTTC; cdr3_aa: CASSFLTGEDGYTF; d_call: TRBD1; j_call: TRBJ1-2; v_call: TRBV27; clone_size: -
cdr3_nt: TGTGCCAGCAGTCGTCCCGGGGTCTCGGAGACCCAGTACTTC; cdr3_aa: CASSRPGVSETQYF; d_call: -; j_call: TRBJ2-5; v_call: TRBV6-5; clone_size: -